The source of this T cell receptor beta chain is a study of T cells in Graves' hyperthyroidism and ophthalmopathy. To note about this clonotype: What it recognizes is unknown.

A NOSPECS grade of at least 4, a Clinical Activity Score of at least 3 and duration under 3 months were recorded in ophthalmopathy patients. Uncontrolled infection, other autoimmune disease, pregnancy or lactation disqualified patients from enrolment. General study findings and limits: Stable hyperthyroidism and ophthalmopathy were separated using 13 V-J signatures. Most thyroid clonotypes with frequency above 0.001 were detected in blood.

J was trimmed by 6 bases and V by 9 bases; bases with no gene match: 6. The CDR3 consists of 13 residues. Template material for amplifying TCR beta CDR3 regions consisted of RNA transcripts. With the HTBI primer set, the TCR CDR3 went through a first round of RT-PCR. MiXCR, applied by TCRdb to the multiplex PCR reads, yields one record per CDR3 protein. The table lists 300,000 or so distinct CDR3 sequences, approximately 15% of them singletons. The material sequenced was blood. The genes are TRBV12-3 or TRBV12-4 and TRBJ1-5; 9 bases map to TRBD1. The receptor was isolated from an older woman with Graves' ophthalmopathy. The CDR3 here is CASSGQGRQPQHF. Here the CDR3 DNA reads TGTGCCAGTTCGGGACAGGGACGTCAGCCCCAGCATTTT.